This T cell receptor beta chain was recovered during a study of early T cells in non-severe SARS-CoV-2 infection. This clonotype appeared a few times. CDR3 length: 13 amino acids. Trimming took 1 base from V and 9 from J, leaving 13 bases between them. The germline V gene encodes CDR1 SQVTM and CDR2 ANQGSEA. Unique molecular identifiers were affixed to single, distinct cDNA molecules. TCRdb passed the 5' RACE reads through MiXCR, listing each CDR3 protein once. The sample gives just over 65,000 distinct CDR3 sequences, roughly 13% of which show up once; roughly 8% is in the top ten. This chain joins TRBV29-1 and TRBJ2-1; a weak D match, TRBD1 (5 bases). Sequencing used whole blood. This TCR was sampled from an adult who was a healthcare worker with PCR-confirmed SARS-CoV-2 infection or an uninfected control (not recorded which). The CDR3 protein is CSVEGAPRGEQFF. For the CDR3, the DNA is TGCAGCGTTGAAGGGGCCCCTAGGGGTGAGCAGTTCTTC.